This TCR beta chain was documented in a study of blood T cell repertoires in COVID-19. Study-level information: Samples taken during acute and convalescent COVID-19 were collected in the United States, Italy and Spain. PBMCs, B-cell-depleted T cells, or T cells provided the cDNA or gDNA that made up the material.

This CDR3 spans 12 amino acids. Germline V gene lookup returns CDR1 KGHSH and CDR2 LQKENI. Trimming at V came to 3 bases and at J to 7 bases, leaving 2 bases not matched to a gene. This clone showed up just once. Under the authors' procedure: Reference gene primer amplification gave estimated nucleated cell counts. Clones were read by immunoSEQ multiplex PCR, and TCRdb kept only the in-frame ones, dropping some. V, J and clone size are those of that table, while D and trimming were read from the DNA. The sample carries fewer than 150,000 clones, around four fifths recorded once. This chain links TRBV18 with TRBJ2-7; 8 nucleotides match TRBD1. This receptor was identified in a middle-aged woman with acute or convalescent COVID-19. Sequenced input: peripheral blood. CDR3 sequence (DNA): TGTGCCAGCTCACCCAGGGGGCATGAGCAGTACTTC. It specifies CASSPRGHEQYF.